The T cell receptor beta chain under discussion was sequenced for a study of beta chain features in type 1 diabetes. The CDR3 contains 13 residues. The germline V gene encodes CDR1 SGHTA and CDR2 FQGNSA. The V and J ends lost 2 bases and 5 bases respectively, with 7 bases between them. Reverse transcription of all isolated RNA meant that expressed TCRB transcripts were sequenced. Using immunoSEQ multiplex PCR, the repertoire was profiled, and TCRdb retains in-frame clones only, with some absent. Seen here are about 270,000 clones, 12% to 15% observed once, and the top ten hold about 0.026%. In its sample, this clone was seen a few times.

The sample comprised naive CD4+ T cells from blood. The gene calls are TRBV7-2 and TRBJ2-1, with D possibly TRBD1 on 5 matching bases. This receptor was identified in a woman between 40 and 55 years old in good health. CDR3 protein: CASSLMTDNEQFF. CDR3 nucleotides: TGTGCCAGCAGCTTAATGACAGACAATGAGCAGTTCTTC.